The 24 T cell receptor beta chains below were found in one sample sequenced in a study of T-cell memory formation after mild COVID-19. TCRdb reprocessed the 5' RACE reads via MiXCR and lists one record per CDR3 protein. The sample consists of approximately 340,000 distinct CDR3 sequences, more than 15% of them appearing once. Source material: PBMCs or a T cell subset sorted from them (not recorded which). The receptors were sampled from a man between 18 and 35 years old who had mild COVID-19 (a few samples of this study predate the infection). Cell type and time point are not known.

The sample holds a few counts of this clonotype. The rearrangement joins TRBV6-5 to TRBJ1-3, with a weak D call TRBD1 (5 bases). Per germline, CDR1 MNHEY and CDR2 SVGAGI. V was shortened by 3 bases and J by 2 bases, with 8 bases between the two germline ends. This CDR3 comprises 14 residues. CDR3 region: CASSYSTAGNTIYF. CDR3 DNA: TGTGCCAGCAGTTATTCGACAGCTGGAAACACCATATATTTT.

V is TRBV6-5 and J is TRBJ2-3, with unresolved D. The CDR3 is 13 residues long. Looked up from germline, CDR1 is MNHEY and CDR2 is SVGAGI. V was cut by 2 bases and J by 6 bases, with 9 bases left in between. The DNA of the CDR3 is TGTGCCAGCAGTTACCGGGCTAGGGATACGCAGTATTTT. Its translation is CASSYRARDTQYF.

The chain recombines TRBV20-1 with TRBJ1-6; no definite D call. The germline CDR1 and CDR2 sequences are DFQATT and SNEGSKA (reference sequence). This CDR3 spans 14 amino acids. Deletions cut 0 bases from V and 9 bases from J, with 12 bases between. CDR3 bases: TGCAGTGCTAGAGACGCGGCAGCTTTTTCACCCCTCCACTTT. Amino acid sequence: CSARDAAAFSPLHF.

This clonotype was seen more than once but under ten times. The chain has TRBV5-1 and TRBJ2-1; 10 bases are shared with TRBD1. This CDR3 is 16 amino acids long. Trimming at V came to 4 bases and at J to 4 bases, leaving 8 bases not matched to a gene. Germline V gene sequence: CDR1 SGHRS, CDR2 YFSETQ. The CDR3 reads CASSDLDRGGYNEQFF. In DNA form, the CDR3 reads TGCGCCAGCAGCGATTTGGACAGGGGGGGATACAATGAGCAGTTCTTC.

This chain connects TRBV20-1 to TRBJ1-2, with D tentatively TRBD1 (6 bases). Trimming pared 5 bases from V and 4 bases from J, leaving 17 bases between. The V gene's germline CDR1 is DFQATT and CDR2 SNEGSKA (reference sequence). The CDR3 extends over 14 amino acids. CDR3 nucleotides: TGCAGTGCTTCATTTGGGGGGCCTAGCTATGGCTACACCTTC. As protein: CSASFGGPSYGYTF.

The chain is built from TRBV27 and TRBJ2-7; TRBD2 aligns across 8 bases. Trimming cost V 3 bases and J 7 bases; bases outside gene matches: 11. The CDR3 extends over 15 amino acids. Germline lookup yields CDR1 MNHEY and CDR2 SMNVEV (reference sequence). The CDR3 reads CASSFRGSGVWEQYF. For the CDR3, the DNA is TGTGCCAGCAGTTTCCGGGGTAGCGGGGTGTGGGAGCAGTACTTC.

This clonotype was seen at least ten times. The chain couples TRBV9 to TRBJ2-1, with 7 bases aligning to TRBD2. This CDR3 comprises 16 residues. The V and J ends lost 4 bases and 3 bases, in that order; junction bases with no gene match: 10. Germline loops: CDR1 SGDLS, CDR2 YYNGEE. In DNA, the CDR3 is TGTGCCAGCAGCCCCTCCGGGGTAGCGGGCTACAATGAGCAGTTCTTC. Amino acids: CASSPSGVAGYNEQFF.

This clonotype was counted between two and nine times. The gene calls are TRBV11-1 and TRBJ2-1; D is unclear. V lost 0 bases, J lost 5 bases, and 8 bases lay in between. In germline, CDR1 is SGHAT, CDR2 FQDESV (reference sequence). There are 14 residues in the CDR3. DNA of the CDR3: TGTGCCAGCAGCTTAGCTACCCCTAACAATGAGCAGTTCTTC. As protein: CASSLATPNNEQFF. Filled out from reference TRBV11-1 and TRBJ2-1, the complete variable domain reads EAEVAQSPRYKITEKSQAVAFWCDPISGHATLYWYRQILGQGPELLVQFQDESVVDDSQLPKDRFSAERLKGVDSTLKIQPAELGDSAMYLCASSLATPNNEQFFGPGTRLTVL.

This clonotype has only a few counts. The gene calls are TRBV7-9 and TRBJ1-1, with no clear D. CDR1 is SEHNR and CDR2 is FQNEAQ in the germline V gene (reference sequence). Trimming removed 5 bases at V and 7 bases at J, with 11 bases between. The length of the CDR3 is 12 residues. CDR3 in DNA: TGTGCCAGCAGCACCAGTGCCTATGAAGCTTTCTTT. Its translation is CASSTSAYEAFF.

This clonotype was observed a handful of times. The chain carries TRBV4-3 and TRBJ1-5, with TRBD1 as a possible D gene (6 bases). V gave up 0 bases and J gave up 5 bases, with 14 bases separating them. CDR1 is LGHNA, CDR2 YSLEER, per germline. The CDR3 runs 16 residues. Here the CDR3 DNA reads TGCGCCAGCAGCCAAGATGGAGGGACACATTATCAGCCCCAGCATTTT. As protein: CASSQDGGTHYQPQHF.

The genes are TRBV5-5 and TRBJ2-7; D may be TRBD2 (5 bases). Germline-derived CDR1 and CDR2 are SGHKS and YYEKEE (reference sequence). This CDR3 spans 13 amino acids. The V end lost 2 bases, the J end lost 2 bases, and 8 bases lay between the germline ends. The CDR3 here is CASSFGVPYEQYF. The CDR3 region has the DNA TGTGCCAGCAGCTTCGGGGTACCCTACGAGCAGTACTTC.

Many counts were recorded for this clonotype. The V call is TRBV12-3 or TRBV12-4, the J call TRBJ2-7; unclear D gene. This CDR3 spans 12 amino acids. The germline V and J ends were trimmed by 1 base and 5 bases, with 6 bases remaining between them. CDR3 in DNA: TGTGCCAGCAGTTTAGGAGGTAACGAGCAGTACTTC. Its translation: CASSLGGNEQYF.

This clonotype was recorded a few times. The CDR3 sequence is CASSFGAAFGGYTF. DNA of the CDR3: TGTGCCAGCAGCTTCGGGGCAGCCTTTGGTGGCTACACCTTC. V and J are TRBV5-6 and TRBJ1-2, with D possibly TRBD1 on 5 matching bases. CDR3 length: 14 residues. V was cut by 2 bases and J by 7 bases, with 15 bases left in between. Germline V gives CDR1 SGHDT, CDR2 YYEEEE.

This CDR3 is CASSDGGIQESYTEAFF. CDR3 DNA sequence: TGTGCCAGCAGTGACGGGGGAATCCAAGAGTCGTACACTGAAGCTTTCTTT. The chain combines TRBV6-4 with TRBJ1-1; D might be TRBD1 (5 bases). Germline V gene sequence: CDR1 MRHNA, CDR2 SNTAGT. This CDR3 region has 17 residues. Trimming took off 2 bases at V and 3 bases at J, with 19 bases between the two ends.

Here the CDR3 reads CASRRDRTNQPQHF. CDR3 in DNA: TGTGCCAGCAGACGGGACAGGACAAATCAGCCCCAGCATTTT. The genes are TRBV2 and TRBJ1-5; 8 bases align to TRBD1. V was pared by 6 bases and J by 4 bases, with 5 bases of the junction left unmatched. In germline, CDR1 is SNHLY, CDR2 FYNNEI. This CDR3 has 14 amino acids. The full variable domain, with the rest looked up from reference TRBV2 and TRBJ1-5, is EPEVTQTPSHQVTQMGQEVILRCVPISNHLYFYWYRQILGQKVEFLVSFYNNEISEKSEIFDDQFSVERPDGSNFTLKIRSTKLEDSAMYFCASRRDRTNQPQHFGDGTRLSIL.

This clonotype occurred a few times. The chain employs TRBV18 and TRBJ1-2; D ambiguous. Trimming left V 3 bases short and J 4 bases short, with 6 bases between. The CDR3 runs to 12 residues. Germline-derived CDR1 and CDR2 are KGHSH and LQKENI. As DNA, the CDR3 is TGTGCCAGCTCACCCGACATCTATGGCTACACCTTC. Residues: CASSPDIYGYTF.

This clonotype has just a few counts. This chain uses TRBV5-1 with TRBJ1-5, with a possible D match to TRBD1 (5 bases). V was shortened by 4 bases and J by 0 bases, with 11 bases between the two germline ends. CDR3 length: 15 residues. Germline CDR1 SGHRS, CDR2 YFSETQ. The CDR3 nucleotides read TGCGCCAGCAGCATGGGACCTAGTAGCAATCAGCCCCAGCATTTT. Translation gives CASSMGPSSNQPQHF. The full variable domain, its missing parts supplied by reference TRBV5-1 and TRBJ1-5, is KAGVTQTPRYLIKTRGQQVTLSCSPISGHRSVSWYQQTPGQGLQFLFEYFSETQRNKGNFPGRFSGRQFSNSRSEMNVSTLELGDSALYLCASSMGPSSNQPQHFGDGTRLSIL.

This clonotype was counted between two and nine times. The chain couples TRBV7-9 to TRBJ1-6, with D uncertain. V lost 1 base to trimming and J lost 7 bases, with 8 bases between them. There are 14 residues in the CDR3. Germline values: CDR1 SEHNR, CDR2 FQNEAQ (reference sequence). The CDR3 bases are TGTGCCAGCAGCTTAGTTAATACAAATTCACCCCTCCACTTT. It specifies CASSLVNTNSPLHF.

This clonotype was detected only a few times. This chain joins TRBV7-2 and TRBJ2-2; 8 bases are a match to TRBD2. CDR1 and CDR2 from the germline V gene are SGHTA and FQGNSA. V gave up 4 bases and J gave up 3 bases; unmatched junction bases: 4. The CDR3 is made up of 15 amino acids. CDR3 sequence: CASSYGGGYTGELFF. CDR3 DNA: TGTGCCAGCAGCTACGGGGGGGGTTACACCGGGGAGCTGTTTTTT.

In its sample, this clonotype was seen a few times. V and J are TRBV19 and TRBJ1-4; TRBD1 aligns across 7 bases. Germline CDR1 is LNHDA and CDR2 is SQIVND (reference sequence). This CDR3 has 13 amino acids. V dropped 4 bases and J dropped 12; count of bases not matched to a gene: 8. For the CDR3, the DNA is TGTGCCAGTAGTAGACAGGGAACGGCTGAACTGTTTTTT. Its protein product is CASSRQGTAELFF. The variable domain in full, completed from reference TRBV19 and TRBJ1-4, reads DGGITQSPKYLFRKEGQNVTLSCEQNLNHDAMYWYRQDPGQGLRLIYYSQIVNDFQKGDIAEGYSVSREKKESFPLTVTSAQKNPTAFYLCASSRQGTAELFFGSGTQLSVL.

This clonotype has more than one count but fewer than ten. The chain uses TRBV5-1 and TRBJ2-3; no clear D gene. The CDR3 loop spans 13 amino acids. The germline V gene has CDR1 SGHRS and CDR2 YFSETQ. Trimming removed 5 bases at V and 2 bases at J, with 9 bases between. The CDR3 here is CASRSALTDTQYF. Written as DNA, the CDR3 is TGCGCCAGCAGAAGCGCCCTCACAGATACGCAGTATTTT.

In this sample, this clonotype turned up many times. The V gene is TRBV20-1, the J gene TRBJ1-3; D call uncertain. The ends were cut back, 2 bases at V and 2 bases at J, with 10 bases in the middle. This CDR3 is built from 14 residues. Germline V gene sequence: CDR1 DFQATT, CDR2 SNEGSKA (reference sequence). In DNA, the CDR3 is TGCAGTGCTAGACACCCCGTGGCTGGAAACACCATATATTTT. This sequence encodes CSARHPVAGNTIYF.

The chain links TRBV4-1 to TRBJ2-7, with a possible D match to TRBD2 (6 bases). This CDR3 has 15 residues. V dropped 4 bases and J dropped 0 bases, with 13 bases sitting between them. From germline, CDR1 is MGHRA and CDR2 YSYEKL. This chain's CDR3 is CASSPKRAPSYEQYF. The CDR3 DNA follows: TGCGCCAGCAGCCCGAAGCGGGCGCCCTCCTACGAGCAGTACTTC.

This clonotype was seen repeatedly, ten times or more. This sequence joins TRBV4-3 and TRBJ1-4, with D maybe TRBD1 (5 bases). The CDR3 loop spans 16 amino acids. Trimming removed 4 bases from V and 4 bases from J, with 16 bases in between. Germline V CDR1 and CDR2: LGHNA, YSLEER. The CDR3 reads CASSPNEGSGNEKLFF. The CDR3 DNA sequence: TGCGCCAGCAGCCCAAACGAGGGGTCGGGTAATGAAAAACTGTTTTTT.